The present T cell receptor beta chain was sequenced within a study of blood T cells in healthy people across ages. Findings and caveats of the study: A roughly linear age-dependent decrease characterized TCR beta diversity per million T cells. With donor CMV status unknown, expanded clonotype changes were possibly confounded. Strongly correlated with naive T cell percentage was TCR beta diversity.

For the second PCR, which ran for about 6 to 11 cycles, a sample-barcoded 5' primer and a J-beta primer mix were used. TCRdb re-called the 5' RACE reads through MiXCR, storing one row per CDR3 protein. The repertoire has 790,000 or so distinct CDR3 sequences, around 50% of them found once; the top ten carry around 18%. Donors gave around 9.3 milliliters of peripheral blood apiece. The CDR3 contains 14 residues. CDR1 and CDR2 from the germline V gene are DFQATT and SNEGSKA (reference sequence). V lost 5 bases, J lost 7 bases, and 9 bases stayed unmatched. In this sample, this clonotype turned up a few times. Its antigen is currently unknown.

V gene TRBV20-1 combines with J gene TRBJ2-5, with TRBD2 identical over 11 bases. The source of this sequence is a man at least 80 years old in good health. The specimen was blood. CDR3 nucleotides: TGCAGTGCTTCCAGGACTAGCGGGCCCAGGACCCAGTACTTC. It codes for CSASRTSGPRTQYF.